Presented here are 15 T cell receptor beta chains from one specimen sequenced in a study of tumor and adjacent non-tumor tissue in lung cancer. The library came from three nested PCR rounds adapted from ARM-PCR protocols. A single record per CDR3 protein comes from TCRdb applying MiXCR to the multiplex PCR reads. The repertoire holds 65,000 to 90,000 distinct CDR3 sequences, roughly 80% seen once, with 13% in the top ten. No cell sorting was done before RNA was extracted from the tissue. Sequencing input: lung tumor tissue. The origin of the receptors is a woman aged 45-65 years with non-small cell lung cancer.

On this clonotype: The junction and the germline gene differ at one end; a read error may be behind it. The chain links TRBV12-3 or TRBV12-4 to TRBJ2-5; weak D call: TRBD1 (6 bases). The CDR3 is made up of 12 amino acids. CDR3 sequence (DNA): TGTGCCAGCAGTCTAAAGGGGGAGACCCTGTACTTC. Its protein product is CASSLKGETLYF.

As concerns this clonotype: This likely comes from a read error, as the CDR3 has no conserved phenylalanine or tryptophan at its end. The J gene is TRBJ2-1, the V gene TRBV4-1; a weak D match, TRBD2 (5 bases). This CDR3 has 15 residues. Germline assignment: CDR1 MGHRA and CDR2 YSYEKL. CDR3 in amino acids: CPSSVASAGIDEQFS. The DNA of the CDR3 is TGCCCCAGCAGCGTAGCGAGCGCCGGGATTGATGAGCAGTTCTCC.

The CDR3 DNA follows: TGTGCCACCATCTTCCCGGTGTCCGCCTATGGCTACACCTTC. It is translated as CATIFPVSAYGYTF. The chain joins TRBV28 to TRBJ1-2, with D hard to call. CDR1 is MDHEN, CDR2 SYDVKM, per germline. Trimming took 10 bases from V and 4 from J, leaving 19 bases between them. This CDR3 has 14 amino acids.

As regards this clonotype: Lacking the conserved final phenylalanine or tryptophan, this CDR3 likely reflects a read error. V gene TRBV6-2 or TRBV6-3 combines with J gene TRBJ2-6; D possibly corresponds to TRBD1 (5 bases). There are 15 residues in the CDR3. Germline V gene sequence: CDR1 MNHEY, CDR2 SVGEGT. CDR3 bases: TGTGCCAGCAGTTCCCGCCCCGGTGGGGCCAACGTTCTGACTTTA. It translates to CASSSRPGGANVLTL.

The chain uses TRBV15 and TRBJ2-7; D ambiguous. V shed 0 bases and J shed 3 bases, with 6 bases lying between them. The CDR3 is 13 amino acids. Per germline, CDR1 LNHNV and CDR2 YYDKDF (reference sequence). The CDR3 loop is CATSRDLGYEQYF. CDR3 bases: TGTGCCACCAGCAGAGATCTCGGCTACGAGCAGTACTTC.

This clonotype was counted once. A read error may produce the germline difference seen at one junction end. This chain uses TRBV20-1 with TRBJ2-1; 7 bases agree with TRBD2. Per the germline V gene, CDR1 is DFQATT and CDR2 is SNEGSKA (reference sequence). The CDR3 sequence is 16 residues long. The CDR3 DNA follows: TGCAGTACTAGTGAGTTGACTAGCTCTGATCTCGGCGAGCAGTTCTTC. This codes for CSTSELTSSDLGEQFF.

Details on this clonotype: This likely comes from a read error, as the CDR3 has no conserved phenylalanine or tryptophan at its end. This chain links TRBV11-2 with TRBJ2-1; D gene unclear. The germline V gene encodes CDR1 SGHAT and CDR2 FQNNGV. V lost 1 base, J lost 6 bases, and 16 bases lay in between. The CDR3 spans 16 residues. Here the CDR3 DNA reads TGTGCCAGCAGCTTAGTTCTAGGTCCTGCGGTCAATGAGCAGTTCATT. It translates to CASSLVLGPAVNEQFI.

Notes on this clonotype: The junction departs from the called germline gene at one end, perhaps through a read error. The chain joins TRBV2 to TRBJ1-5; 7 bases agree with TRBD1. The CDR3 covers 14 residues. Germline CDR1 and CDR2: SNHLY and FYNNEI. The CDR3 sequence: CPSRETGINQTQHF. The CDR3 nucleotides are TGTCCCAGCAGAGAGACAGGGATCAATCAGACCCAGCATTTT.

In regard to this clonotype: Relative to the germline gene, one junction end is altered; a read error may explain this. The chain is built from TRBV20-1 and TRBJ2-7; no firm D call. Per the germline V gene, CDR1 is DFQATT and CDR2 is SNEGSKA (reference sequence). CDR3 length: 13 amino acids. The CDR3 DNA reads TGCACTGCTAGAGATCGGACGGAATACAAGCAGTACTTC. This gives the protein CTARDRTEYKQYF.

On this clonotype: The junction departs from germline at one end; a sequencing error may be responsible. The CDR3 region has the DNA TGTGCCAGCAGCGCACATACTTCCGGGACCCTCTTTGGGCCCAAGCATTTT. Encoded protein: CASSAHTSGTLFGPKHF. The rearrangement links TRBV7-9 to TRBJ1-5; TRBD1 might be the D (5 bases). This CDR3 contains 17 residues. The germline gives CDR1 SEHNR, CDR2 FQNEAQ (reference sequence).

DNA for the CDR3: TGTGCCACTGGACATGGGCATAGTGAAGCTTTCTTT. Its translation is CATGHGHSEAFF. This chain uses TRBV10-3 with TRBJ1-1; TRBD1 is a possible D gene (5 bases). Germline values: CDR1 ENHRY, CDR2 SYGVKD. V shed 10 bases and J shed 7 bases, with 16 bases lying between them. This CDR3 has 12 amino acids.

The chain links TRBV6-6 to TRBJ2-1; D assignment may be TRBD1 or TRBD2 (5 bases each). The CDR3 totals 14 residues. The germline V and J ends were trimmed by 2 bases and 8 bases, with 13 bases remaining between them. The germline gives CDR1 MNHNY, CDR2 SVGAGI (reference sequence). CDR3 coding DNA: TGTGCCAGCAGTTACAGGGACCCTAGGGATGAGCAGTTCTTC. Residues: CASSYRDPRDEQFF.

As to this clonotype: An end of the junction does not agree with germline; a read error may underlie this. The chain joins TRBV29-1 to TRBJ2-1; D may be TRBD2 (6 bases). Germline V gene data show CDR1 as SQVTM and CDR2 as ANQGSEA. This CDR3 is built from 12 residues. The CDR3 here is CSVLGGNNEEFF. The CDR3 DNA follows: TGCAGCGTCCTAGGAGGGAACAATGAGGAGTTCTTC.

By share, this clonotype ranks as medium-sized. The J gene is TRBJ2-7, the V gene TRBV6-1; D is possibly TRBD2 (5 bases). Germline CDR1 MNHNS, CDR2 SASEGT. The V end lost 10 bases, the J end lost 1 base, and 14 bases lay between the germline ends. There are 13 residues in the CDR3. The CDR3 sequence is CATSGVTSYEQYF. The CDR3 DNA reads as TGTGCCACTTCCGGGGTCACGTCCTACGAGCAGTACTTC.

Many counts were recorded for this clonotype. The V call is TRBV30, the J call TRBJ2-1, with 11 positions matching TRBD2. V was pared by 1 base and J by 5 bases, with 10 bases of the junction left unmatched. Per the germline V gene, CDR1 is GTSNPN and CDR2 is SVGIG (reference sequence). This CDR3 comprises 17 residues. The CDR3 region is CAWSEDKLAGVHNEQFF. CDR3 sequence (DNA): TGTGCCTGGAGTGAAGACAAACTAGCGGGAGTGCACAATGAGCAGTTCTTC.